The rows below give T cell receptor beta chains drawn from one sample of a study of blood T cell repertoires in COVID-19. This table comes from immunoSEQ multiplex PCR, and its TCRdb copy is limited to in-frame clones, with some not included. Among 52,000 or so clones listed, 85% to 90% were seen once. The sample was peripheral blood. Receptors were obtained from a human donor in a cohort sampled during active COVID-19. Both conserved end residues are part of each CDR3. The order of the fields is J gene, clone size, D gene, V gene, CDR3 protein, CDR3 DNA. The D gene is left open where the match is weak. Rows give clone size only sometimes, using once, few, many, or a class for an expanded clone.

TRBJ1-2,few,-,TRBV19,CASSTLPSGYTF,TGTGCCAGTAGTACCCTCCCCTCTGGCTACACCTTC
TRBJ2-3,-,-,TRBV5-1,CASSLGRGTDTQYF,TGCGCCAGCAGCTTGGGGAGGGGCACAGATACGCAGTATTTT
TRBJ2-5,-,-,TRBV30,CAWSVIQETQYF,TGTGCCTGGAGTGTTATCCAAGAGACCCAGTACTTC
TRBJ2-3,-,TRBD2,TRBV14,CASSFRGGAGDTQYF,TGTGCCAGCAGCTTCCGCGGGGGGGCCGGAGATACGCAGTATTTT
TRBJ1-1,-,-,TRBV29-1,CSVPQGYVNTEAFF,TGCAGCGTACCTCAGGGTTACGTGAACACTGAAGCTTTCTTT
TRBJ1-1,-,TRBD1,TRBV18,CASSPMDRGTEAFF,TGTGCCAGCTCACCGATGGACAGGGGAACTGAAGCTTTCTTT
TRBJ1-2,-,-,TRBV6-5,CASSYSSGVDRRYTF,TGTGCCAGCAGTTACTCGAGCGGGGTAGATAGGCGCTACACCTTC
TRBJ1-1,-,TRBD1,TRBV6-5,CASSPDRVNTEAFF,TGTGCCAGCAGTCCGGACAGGGTTAACACTGAAGCTTTCTTT
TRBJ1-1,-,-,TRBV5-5,CASSFSGNTEAFF,TGTGCCAGCAGCTTTTCAGGGAACACTGAAGCTTTCTTT
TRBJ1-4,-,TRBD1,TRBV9,CASSAQDRENEKLFF,TGTGCCAGCAGCGCCCAGGACAGGGAGAATGAAAAACTGTTTTTT
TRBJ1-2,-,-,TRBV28,CASLEGGGRANYGYTF,TGTGCCAGCCTAGAAGGCGGGGGGCGGGCTAACTATGGCTACACCTTC
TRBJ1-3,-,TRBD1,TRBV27,CASSRQGGDGNTIYF,TGTGCCAGCAGTCGACAGGGGGGAGATGGAAACACCATATATTTT
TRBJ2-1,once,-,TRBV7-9,CASTGRAEQFF,TGTGCCAGCACGGGGCGGGCTGAGCAGTTCTTC
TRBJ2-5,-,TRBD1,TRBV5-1,CASSGTGQGATETQYF,TGCGCCAGCAGCGGGACGGGACAGGGGGCAACAGAGACCCAGTACTTC
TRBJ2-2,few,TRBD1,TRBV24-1,CATSTDRETGELFF,TGTGCCACCAGTACGGACAGGGAAACCGGGGAGCTGTTTTTT
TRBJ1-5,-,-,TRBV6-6,CASNRDSGSTGNQPQHF,TGTGCCAGCAATCGAGACAGTGGCTCAACCGGCAATCAGCCCCAGCATTTT
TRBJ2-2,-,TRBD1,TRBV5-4,CASSPGAGGSTGELFF,TGTGCCAGCAGCCCAGGGGCAGGGGGCTCAACCGGGGAGCTGTTTTTT
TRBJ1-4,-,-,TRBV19,CASSIQGWANEKLFF,TGTGCCAGTAGTATTCAGGGCTGGGCCAATGAAAAACTGTTTTTT
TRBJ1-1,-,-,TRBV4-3,CASSQSRVSTEAFF,TGCGCCAGCAGCCAAAGCAGGGTGTCCACTGAAGCTTTCTTT
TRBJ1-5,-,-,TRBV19,CASKAPGTPNQPQHF,TGTGCCAGTAAGGCCCCAGGGACACCTAATCAGCCCCAGCATTTT
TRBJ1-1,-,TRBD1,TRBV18,CASYATGINTEAFF,TGTGCCAGCTACGCGACAGGGATAAACACTGAAGCTTTCTTT
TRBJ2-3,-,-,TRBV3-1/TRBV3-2,CASAHPTVGTDTQYF,TGTGCCAGCGCTCACCCGACAGTGGGCACAGATACGCAGTATTTT
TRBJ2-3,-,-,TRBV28,CASTSTTDTQYF,TGTGCCAGCACAAGCACCACAGATACGCAGTATTTT
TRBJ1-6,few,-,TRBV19,CASSGEQTNSPLHF,TGTGCCAGTTCAGGGGAGCAGACCAATTCACCCCTCCACTTT
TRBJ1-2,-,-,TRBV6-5,CASSYSGDSGYTF,TGTGCCAGCAGTTACTCAGGCGACAGTGGCTACACCTTC
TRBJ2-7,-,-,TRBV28,CASSTGLDEQYF,TGTGCCAGCAGTACAGGGTTGGACGAGCAGTACTTC
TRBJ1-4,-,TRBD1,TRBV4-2,CASSHRQGEDEKLFF,TGTGCCAGCAGCCACAGACAGGGGGAAGATGAAAAACTGTTTTTT
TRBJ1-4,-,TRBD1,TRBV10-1,CASMGTGGPSNEKLFF,TGCGCCAGCATGGGGACAGGGGGCCCATCTAATGAAAAACTGTTTTTT
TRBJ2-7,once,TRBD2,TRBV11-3,CASSPGGSGEDEQYF,TGTGCCAGCAGCCCTGGGGGTAGCGGGGAGGACGAGCAGTACTTC
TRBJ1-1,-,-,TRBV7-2,CASSYSRTGTNTEAFF,TGTGCCAGCAGCTATAGCCGAACAGGGACAAACACTGAAGCTTTCTTT
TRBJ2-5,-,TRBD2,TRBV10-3,CAISRGGVQETQYF,TGTGCCATCAGTCGGGGGGGGGTTCAAGAGACCCAGTACTTC
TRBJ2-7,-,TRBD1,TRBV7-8,CASSTGTGLSYEQYF,TGTGCCAGCAGCACCGGGACAGGTTTGTCCTACGAGCAGTACTTC
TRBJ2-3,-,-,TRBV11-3,CASSLPTTDTQYF,TGTGCCAGCAGCCTACCGACTACGGATACGCAGTATTTT
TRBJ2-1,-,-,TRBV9,CASSVGGGLHNEQFF,TGTGCCAGCAGCGTAGGTGGGGGGTTGCACAATGAGCAGTTCTTC
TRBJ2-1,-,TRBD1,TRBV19,CASSIGDSSDNEQFF,TGTGCCAGTAGTATCGGGGACAGTTCGGACAATGAGCAGTTCTTC
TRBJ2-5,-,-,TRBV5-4,CASSHVGQDQETQYF,TGTGCCAGCAGCCACGTAGGCCAGGACCAAGAGACCCAGTACTTC
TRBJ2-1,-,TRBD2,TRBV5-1,CASTWGGDNEQFF,TGCGCCAGCACCTGGGGGGGAGACAATGAGCAGTTCTTC
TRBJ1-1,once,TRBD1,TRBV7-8,CASSHRGTGSTEAFF,TGTGCCAGCAGCCATAGAGGGACAGGGAGCACTGAAGCTTTCTTT
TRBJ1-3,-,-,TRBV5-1,CASSLDYSSGNTIYF,TGCGCCAGCAGCTTGGACTATAGCTCTGGAAACACCATATATTTT
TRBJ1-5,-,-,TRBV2,CASSVEGVGNQPQHF,TGTGCCAGCAGTGTTGAGGGGGTCGGCAATCAGCCCCAGCATTTT
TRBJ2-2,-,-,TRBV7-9,CASSAGGTGELFF,TGTGCCAGCAGCGCCGGGGGCACCGGGGAGCTGTTTTTT
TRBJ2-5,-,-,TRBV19,CASSLTVGGTQYF,TGTGCCAGTAGTTTGACGGTGGGGGGGACCCAGTACTTC
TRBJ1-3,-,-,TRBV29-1,CSAVGVSGNTIYF,TGCAGCGCCGTCGGAGTCTCTGGAAACACCATATATTTT
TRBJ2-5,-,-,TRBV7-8,CASSLSSRDQETQYF,TGTGCCAGCAGCTTATCTTCCAGGGATCAAGAGACCCAGTACTTC
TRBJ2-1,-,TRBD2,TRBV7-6,CASSLSGGGTNEQFF,TGTGCCAGCAGCCTCAGCGGGGGAGGGACCAATGAGCAGTTCTTC
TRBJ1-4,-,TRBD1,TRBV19,CASSFGQGGREKLFF,TGTGCCAGTAGTTTCGGACAGGGGGGACGGGAAAAACTGTTTTTT
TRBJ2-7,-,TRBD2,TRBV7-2,CASSPSGGNYEQYF,TGTGCCAGCAGCCCTAGCGGGGGAAACTACGAGCAGTACTTC
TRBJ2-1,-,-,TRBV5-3,CARSLERSPYNEQFF,TGTGCCAGAAGCCTAGAGCGGAGCCCCTACAATGAGCAGTTCTTC
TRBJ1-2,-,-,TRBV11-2,CASTLGAAYGYTF,TGTGCCAGCACCTTGGGGGCAGCCTATGGCTACACCTTC